Listed below are T cell receptor beta chains from one sample, sequenced in a study of T-cell memory formation after mild COVID-19. TCRdb reprocessed the 5' RACE reads with MiXCR, giving one entry per CDR3 protein. The table includes fewer than 650,000 distinct CDR3 sequences, 15% to 20% detected once. The material sequenced was PBMCs or a T cell subset sorted from them (not recorded which). The receptors come from an adult woman who had mild COVID-19 (a few samples of this study predate the infection). Cell type and time point are not known. Both conserved end residues are part of each CDR3. Fields, in order: clone size, D gene, V gene, J gene, CDR3 protein, CDR3 DNA. D genes are given only for firm matches. Some rows mark clone size as missing; the rest say once, few, many or name a class of expanded clone.

clone_size: NA; d_call: NA; v_call: TRBV29-1; j_call: TRBJ2-7; cdr3_aa: CSVGEQGGAEQYF; cdr3_nt: TGCAGCGTTGGTGAACAGGGCGGGGCGGAGCAGTACTTC
clone_size: NA; d_call: NA; v_call: TRBV19; j_call: TRBJ1-1; cdr3_aa: CASSNRAWTEAFF; cdr3_nt: TGTGCCAGTAGTAACAGGGCCTGGACTGAAGCTTTCTTT
clone_size: few; d_call: NA; v_call: TRBV13; j_call: TRBJ2-7; cdr3_aa: CASSPRTADYEQYF; cdr3_nt: TGTGCCAGCAGCCCCCGGACGGCGGACTACGAGCAGTACTTC
clone_size: NA; d_call: TRBD1; v_call: TRBV3-1; j_call: TRBJ1-5; cdr3_aa: CASSWGQGARQPQHF; cdr3_nt: TGTGCCAGCAGCTGGGGACAGGGGGCGAGGCAGCCCCAGCATTTT
clone_size: NA; d_call: NA; v_call: TRBV21-1; j_call: TRBJ2-1; cdr3_aa: CASSRPPGHLTYNEQFF; cdr3_nt: TGTGCCAGCAGCCGCCCGCCGGGACACTTAACCTACAATGAGCAGTTCTTC
clone_size: NA; d_call: TRBD1; v_call: TRBV24-1; j_call: TRBJ2-1; cdr3_aa: CATSGTGDSYNEQFF; cdr3_nt: TGTGCCACCAGTGGGACAGGTGATTCCTACAATGAGCAGTTCTTC
clone_size: NA; d_call: NA; v_call: TRBV6-5; j_call: TRBJ2-3; cdr3_aa: CASSGGSIGTDTQYF; cdr3_nt: TGTGCCAGCAGTGGCGGATCGATCGGCACAGATACGCAGTATTTT
clone_size: NA; d_call: TRBD1; v_call: TRBV20-1; j_call: TRBJ1-2; cdr3_aa: CSATDRVNYGYTF; cdr3_nt: TGCAGTGCTACAGACAGGGTTAACTATGGCTACACCTTC
clone_size: few; d_call: NA; v_call: TRBV27; j_call: TRBJ2-3; cdr3_aa: CASSPDPRPDTQYF; cdr3_nt: TGTGCCAGCAGTCCAGATCCGAGGCCAGATACGCAGTATTTT
clone_size: few; d_call: NA; v_call: TRBV12-5; j_call: TRBJ1-1; cdr3_aa: CASGYGAEAFF; cdr3_nt: TGTGCTAGTGGCTACGGGGCAGAAGCTTTCTTT
clone_size: NA; d_call: TRBD2; v_call: TRBV9; j_call: TRBJ2-3; cdr3_aa: CASSAPGGGYTDTQYF; cdr3_nt: TGTGCCAGCAGCGCTCCTGGCGGGGGTTACACAGATACGCAGTATTTT
clone_size: NA; d_call: TRBD2; v_call: TRBV12-3/TRBV12-4; j_call: TRBJ2-7; cdr3_aa: CASRPGTSGRDEQYF; cdr3_nt: TGTGCCAGCAGGCCCGGGACTAGCGGGAGAGACGAGCAGTACTTC
clone_size: few; d_call: NA; v_call: TRBV9; j_call: TRBJ2-2; cdr3_aa: CASSVEGHTGELFF; cdr3_nt: TGTGCCAGCAGCGTAGAGGGGCACACCGGGGAGCTGTTTTTT
clone_size: few; d_call: TRBD2; v_call: TRBV20-1; j_call: TRBJ2-4; cdr3_aa: CSARRTSSAKNIQYF; cdr3_nt: TGCAGTGCTCGCCGGACTAGCTCTGCCAAAAACATTCAGTACTTC
clone_size: many; d_call: NA; v_call: TRBV28; j_call: TRBJ2-3; cdr3_aa: CAIPPGEVSDTQYF; cdr3_nt: TGTGCCATCCCGCCAGGAGAGGTTTCCGATACGCAGTATTTT
clone_size: few; d_call: NA; v_call: TRBV7-2; j_call: TRBJ2-5; cdr3_aa: CASRHGPEYQETQYF; cdr3_nt: TGTGCCAGCAGGCATGGACCCGAGTACCAAGAGACCCAGTACTTC
clone_size: NA; d_call: NA; v_call: TRBV29-1; j_call: TRBJ1-1; cdr3_aa: CSVYWTEAFF; cdr3_nt: TGCAGCGTTTATTGGACAGAAGCTTTCTTT
clone_size: few; d_call: TRBD2; v_call: TRBV6-6; j_call: TRBJ2-3; cdr3_aa: CASSSSGRALDTQYF; cdr3_nt: TGTGCCAGCAGTTCAAGCGGGAGGGCGTTAGATACGCAGTATTTT
clone_size: NA; d_call: NA; v_call: TRBV13; j_call: TRBJ1-4; cdr3_aa: CASSFSGRGGEKLFF; cdr3_nt: TGTGCCAGCAGCTTTTCGGGCAGGGGTGGAGAAAAACTGTTTTTT
clone_size: many; d_call: TRBD2; v_call: TRBV4-3; j_call: TRBJ2-1; cdr3_aa: CASSQGTSGSRYNEQFF; cdr3_nt: TGCGCCAGCAGCCAAGGGACTAGCGGGAGCCGCTACAATGAGCAGTTCTTC
clone_size: many; d_call: TRBD2; v_call: TRBV7-2; j_call: TRBJ2-1; cdr3_aa: CASSVSGSGEQFF; cdr3_nt: TGTGCCAGCAGCGTTAGCGGGAGCGGTGAGCAGTTCTTC
clone_size: many; d_call: NA; v_call: TRBV10-3; j_call: TRBJ2-3; cdr3_aa: CAISPTMTDTQYF; cdr3_nt: TGTGCCATCAGTCCGACTATGACAGATACGCAGTATTTT
clone_size: NA; d_call: NA; v_call: TRBV20-1; j_call: TRBJ2-7; cdr3_aa: CSASVPGQGYEQYF; cdr3_nt: TGCAGTGCTAGTGTCCCCGGGCAAGGCTACGAGCAGTACTTC
clone_size: NA; d_call: TRBD2; v_call: TRBV6-2/TRBV6-3; j_call: TRBJ2-1; cdr3_aa: CASKKTSGSHEQFF; cdr3_nt: TGTGCCAGCAAAAAGACTAGCGGGAGCCATGAGCAGTTCTTC
clone_size: few; d_call: TRBD1; v_call: TRBV9; j_call: TRBJ2-7; cdr3_aa: CASSRLEGQGYEQYF; cdr3_nt: TGTGCCAGCAGCCGTTTAGAGGGACAGGGCTACGAGCAGTACTTC
clone_size: NA; d_call: TRBD2; v_call: TRBV19; j_call: TRBJ2-2; cdr3_aa: CASSTRTSGGVGELFF; cdr3_nt: TGTGCCAGTAGTACCCGGACTAGCGGGGGGGTCGGGGAGCTGTTTTTT
clone_size: few; d_call: NA; v_call: TRBV6-2/TRBV6-3; j_call: TRBJ2-3; cdr3_aa: CASSYPRRASGSTDTQYF; cdr3_nt: TGTGCCAGCAGTTACCCTCGCCGGGCGTCGGGGAGCACAGATACGCAGTATTTT
clone_size: NA; d_call: NA; v_call: TRBV11-3; j_call: TRBJ2-7; cdr3_aa: CASSRERYEQYF; cdr3_nt: TGTGCCAGCAGCCGTGAACGTTACGAGCAGTACTTC
clone_size: many; d_call: NA; v_call: TRBV12-3/TRBV12-4; j_call: TRBJ2-2; cdr3_aa: CASSLTGPGELFF; cdr3_nt: TGTGCCAGCAGTTTAACAGGGCCCGGGGAGCTGTTTTTT
clone_size: NA; d_call: NA; v_call: TRBV19; j_call: TRBJ2-5; cdr3_aa: CASSIDSDRYQETQYF; cdr3_nt: TGTGCCAGTAGTATAGATAGCGACAGGTACCAAGAGACCCAGTACTTC
clone_size: NA; d_call: TRBD2; v_call: TRBV10-3; j_call: TRBJ2-1; cdr3_aa: CAISLGLAGGAANEQFF; cdr3_nt: TGTGCCATCAGCTTGGGACTAGCGGGAGGGGCCGCCAATGAGCAGTTCTTC
clone_size: few; d_call: NA; v_call: TRBV12-3/TRBV12-4; j_call: TRBJ1-1; cdr3_aa: CASSLGLGTEAFF; cdr3_nt: TGTGCCAGCAGTTTGGGGCTTGGGACTGAAGCTTTCTTT
clone_size: few; d_call: NA; v_call: TRBV2; j_call: TRBJ1-6; cdr3_aa: CASSAAIGRSSPLHF; cdr3_nt: TGTGCCAGCAGTGCAGCGATCGGCCGATCTTCACCCCTCCACTTT
clone_size: NA; d_call: TRBD2; v_call: TRBV20-1; j_call: TRBJ2-2; cdr3_aa: CSARTPGLASTGELFF; cdr3_nt: TGCAGTGCTAGAACCCCCGGACTAGCGAGTACCGGGGAGCTGTTTTTT
clone_size: NA; d_call: NA; v_call: TRBV29-1; j_call: TRBJ1-2; cdr3_aa: CSVSEVVYGYTF; cdr3_nt: TGCAGCGTTTCGGAGGTTGTGTATGGCTACACCTTC
clone_size: NA; d_call: TRBD2; v_call: TRBV7-6; j_call: TRBJ2-6; cdr3_aa: CASSSVGGSPDSGANVLTF; cdr3_nt: TGTGCCAGCAGCTCGGTGGGGGGGTCCCCCGACTCTGGGGCCAACGTCCTGACTTTC
clone_size: many; d_call: TRBD1; v_call: TRBV23-1; j_call: TRBJ1-5; cdr3_aa: CASELDREEGNQPQHF; cdr3_nt: TGCGCCAGCGAACTCGACAGGGAGGAGGGCAATCAGCCCCAGCATTTT
clone_size: many; d_call: NA; v_call: TRBV7-9; j_call: TRBJ2-5; cdr3_aa: CASSLETQYF; cdr3_nt: TGTGCCAGCAGCTTAGAGACCCAGTACTTC
clone_size: few; d_call: NA; v_call: TRBV12-3/TRBV12-4; j_call: TRBJ1-1; cdr3_aa: CASSLAPVGTEAFF; cdr3_nt: TGTGCCAGCAGTTTAGCCCCCGTGGGCACTGAAGCTTTCTTT